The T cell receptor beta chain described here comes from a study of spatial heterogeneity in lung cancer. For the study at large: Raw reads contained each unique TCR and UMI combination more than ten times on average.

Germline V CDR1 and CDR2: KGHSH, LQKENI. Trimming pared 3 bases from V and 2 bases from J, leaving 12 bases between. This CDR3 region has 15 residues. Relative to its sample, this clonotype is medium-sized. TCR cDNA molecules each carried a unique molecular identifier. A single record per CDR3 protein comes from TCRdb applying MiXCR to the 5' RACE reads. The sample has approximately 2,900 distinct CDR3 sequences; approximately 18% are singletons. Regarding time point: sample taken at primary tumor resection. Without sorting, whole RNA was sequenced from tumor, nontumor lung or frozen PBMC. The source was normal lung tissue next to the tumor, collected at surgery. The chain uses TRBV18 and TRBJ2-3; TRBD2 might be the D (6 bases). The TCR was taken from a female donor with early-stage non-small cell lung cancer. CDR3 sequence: CASSPRDPSTDTQYF. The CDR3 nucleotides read TGTGCCAGCTCACCGCGGGATCCCTCCACAGATACGCAGTATTTT. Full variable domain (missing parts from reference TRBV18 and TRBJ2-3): NAGVMQNPRHLVRRRGQEARLRCSPMKGHSHVYWYRQLPEEGLKFMVYLQKENIIDESGMPKERFSAEFPKEGPSILRIQQVVRGDSAAYFCASSPRDPSTDTQYFGPGTRLTVL.